This is a list of T cell receptor beta chains from one sample in a study of post-analysis software for immune sequencing data. TCRdb passed the PCR reads through MiXCR, listing each CDR3 protein once. Of about 400,000 distinct CDR3 sequences in the sample, 30% to 45% are singletons; the top ten hold 10% to 15%. Material: blood. Receptors originate from a girl aged 10 to 17 with multiple sclerosis. The CDR3 runs from the conserved cysteine through the conserved F or W. Each record gives: J gene, D gene, V gene, clone size, CDR3 protein, CDR3 DNA. D genes are given only for firm matches. Only part of the rows carry a size: once, few, many, or a class if the clone is expanded.

J gene: TRBJ2-7; D gene: -; V gene: TRBV6-5; clone size: -; CDR3 protein: CASSYTVGSSYEQYF; CDR3 DNA: TGTGCCAGCAGTTACACTGTGGGCTCCTCCTACGAGCAGTACTTC
J gene: TRBJ1-2; D gene: TRBD1; V gene: TRBV30; clone size: -; CDR3 protein: CAWSGPGQNYGYTF; CDR3 DNA: TGTGCCTGGAGTGGACCGGGACAGAACTATGGCTACACCTTC
J gene: TRBJ1-2; D gene: TRBD1; V gene: TRBV6-1; clone size: -; CDR3 protein: CASSEGQGDGYTF; CDR3 DNA: TGTGCCAGCAGTGAAGGGCAGGGGGATGGCTACACCTTC
J gene: TRBJ2-6; D gene: -; V gene: TRBV6-5; clone size: once; CDR3 protein: CASSYSWGTGANVRTF; CDR3 DNA: -
J gene: TRBJ2-1; D gene: TRBD2; V gene: TRBV10-3; clone size: -; CDR3 protein: CAISAAGGLNNEQFF; CDR3 DNA: TGTGCCATCAGCGCCGCGGGGGGCCTTAACAATGAGCAGTTCTTC
J gene: TRBJ2-5; D gene: -; V gene: TRBV20-1; clone size: -; CDR3 protein: CSAAPGTSQETQYF; CDR3 DNA: TGCAGTGCTGCCCCCGGGACAAGTCAAGAGACCCAGTACTTC
J gene: TRBJ1-6; D gene: TRBD1; V gene: TRBV6-5; clone size: -; CDR3 protein: CASSYRRDRGGSPLRF; CDR3 DNA: TGTGCCAGCAGTTACCGCCGGGACAGGGGAGGCTCACCCCTCCGCTTT
J gene: TRBJ1-1; D gene: -; V gene: TRBV11-2; clone size: -; CDR3 protein: CASSLGRVRTEAFF; CDR3 DNA: TGTGCCAGCAGCTTAGGTCGGGTTAGAACTGAAGCTTTCTTT
J gene: TRBJ1-2; D gene: -; V gene: TRBV20-1; clone size: -; CDR3 protein: CSAKATGLYGYTF; CDR3 DNA: TGCAGTGCTAAGGCCACAGGGCTCTATGGCTACACCTTC
J gene: TRBJ1-6; D gene: -; V gene: TRBV20-1; clone size: few; CDR3 protein: CSAGQPNSPPHF; CDR3 DNA: TGCAGTGCTGGACAGCCCAATTCACCCCCCCACTTT
J gene: TRBJ2-7; D gene: -; V gene: TRBV6-1; clone size: -; CDR3 protein: CASSDLTQYEQYF; CDR3 DNA: TGTGCCAGCAGTGACCTAACGCAGTACGAGCAGTACTTC
J gene: TRBJ2-1; D gene: -; V gene: TRBV6-5; clone size: -; CDR3 protein: CASSYLGGGPNEQFF; CDR3 DNA: TGTGCCAGCAGTTACCTAGGGGGGGGGCCGAATGAGCAGTTCTTC
J gene: TRBJ1-1; D gene: -; V gene: TRBV12-3/TRBV12-4; clone size: -; CDR3 protein: CASSFGGLMNTEAFF; CDR3 DNA: TGTGCCAGCAGTTTCGGGGGTCTCATGAACACTGAAGCTTTCTTT
J gene: TRBJ2-3; D gene: TRBD2; V gene: TRBV15; clone size: -; CDR3 protein: CATRPGLGADTQYF; CDR3 DNA: TGTGCCACCAGACCGGGACTAGGGGCAGATACGCAGTATTTT
J gene: TRBJ1-5; D gene: TRBD1; V gene: TRBV10-3; clone size: -; CDR3 protein: CAISGTGDQPQHF; CDR3 DNA: TGTGCCATCAGTGGGACAGGGGATCAGCCCCAGCATTTT